This entry is about one TCR beta chain. The data were taken from a study of T cell changes during pregnancy in multiple sclerosis. Per germline, CDR1 MNHEY and CDR2 SMNVEV (reference sequence). The CDR3 runs to 19 residues. V dropped 4 bases and J dropped 7; count of bases not matched to a gene: 18. The method was immunoSEQ multiplex PCR; TCRdb's version includes in-frame clones alone and lacks a portion of them. The sample holds around 50,000 clones; 93% are singletons and the top ten take around 3.7%. J is TRBJ2-1 and V is TRBV27; 11 nucleotides line up with TRBD2. The sequences come from CD8+ T cells from peripheral blood mononuclear cells, collected in the second trimester of pregnancy. The TCR sequence derives from a female donor with multiple sclerosis, enrolled in a pregnancy study. The CDR3, as DNA: TGTGCCAGCAGTTCTACTCCGACTAGCGGGAAGGTCTTGGGTAATGAGCAGTTCTTC. Protein product: CASSSTPTSGKVLGNEQFF.